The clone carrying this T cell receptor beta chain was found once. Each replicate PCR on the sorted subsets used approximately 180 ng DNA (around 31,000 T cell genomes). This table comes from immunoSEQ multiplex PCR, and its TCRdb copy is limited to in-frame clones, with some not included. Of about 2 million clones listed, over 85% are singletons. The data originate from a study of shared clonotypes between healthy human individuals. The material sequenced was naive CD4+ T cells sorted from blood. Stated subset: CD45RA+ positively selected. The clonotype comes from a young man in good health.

For the CDR3, the DNA is TGCGCCAGCAGCTTGGACAGGGGAAGTAAAGCTTTCTTT. Translated, it gives CASSLDRGSKAFF. This sequence joins TRBV5-1 and TRBJ1-1; 7 bases agree with TRBD1. V shed 0 bases and J 9 bases; nucleotides not matched to a gene: 5. There are 13 residues in the CDR3. In germline, CDR1 is SGHRS, CDR2 YFSETQ.